This T cell receptor (beta chain) is from a study of blood T cell repertoires in COVID-19 (dated by TCRdb to 2018 to 2020). Context from the whole study: Samples covering the acute and convalescent phases of COVID-19 were provided by collaborators in the United States, Italy and Spain. The repertoires were released in a freely available public database intended as a resource for research on the immune response to SARS-CoV-2. Where available, HLA class I and class II types were taken from metadata supplied by the sample provider and were not determined by assay-based typing. Nearly every sample came with metadata listing a de-identified subject ID, COVID-19 status, age in years and sex. The material from the prospective study consisted of cDNA or gDNA derived from T cells, B-cell-depleted T cells, or PBMCs. Samples were obtained from the ongoing ImmuneRACE study (first 160 participants) and from 1,254 subjects provided by 6 global collaborators. Subjects who had been exposed to COVID-19, were actively infected with it, or had recovered from it provided the deeply sampled blood TCRbeta repertoires that made up the dataset. The research as a whole found: The quantity of clinical and demographic metadata differed by source and by participant and was supplied without curation.

One collaborating source in Seattle enrolled patients while the patients were actively infected and followed the patients over time throughout the course of disease. Whole blood was collected in K2EDTA tubes by collaborating institutions according to the institutions' own protocols. For TCRbeta analysis, collaborator samples were shipped as frozen whole blood, as isolated PBMCs, or as DNA extracted from either sample type. After removal of 1 base from V and 8 bases from J, the junction retains 3 bases not matched to a gene. The CDR3, from cysteine to phenylalanine, totals 15 residues. The only DNA kept is the CDR3, 45 bases in frame from the first base. CDR1 and CDR2, looked up from the germline V gene, are SGHTA and FQGNSA. For this clone: Its antigen is currently not known. No much larger clone is present one base from it, and per-base qualities are unavailable.

TCRbeta CDR3 regions were amplified from genomic DNA by means of the immunoSEQ Assay, a bias-controlled multiplex PCR. The original methods were these. Within the assay, amplification of reference gene primers was used to estimate how many nucleated cells each sample contained. Sequence reads were collapsed and filtered to measure the absolute abundance of every unique TCRbeta CDR3 rearrangement. Productive Simpson clonality was computed per sample as the square root of Simpson's diversity index over productive rearrangements. TCRdb holds this immuneACCESS table with in-frame rearrangements only. Some clones are missing; in checked studies, unresolved V genes explain under half, and the rest has no known cause. The V and J calls and the clone size are those of that table, but D and trimming were determined from the DNA. The sample table shows about 200,000 clones, and more than 75% are seen once. The top ten constitute around 8% of the sample.

Material: peripheral blood. The sequence derives from a woman of 80 years or more with COVID-19, enrolled during active disease. This chain joins TRBV7-2 to TRBJ2-2, with 11 bases matching TRBD2. The DNA sequence follows: TGTGCCAGCAGCTTAGTAGCGGGGGGGCTAGGGGAGCTGTTTTTT. Its translation reads: CASSLVAGGLGELFF.